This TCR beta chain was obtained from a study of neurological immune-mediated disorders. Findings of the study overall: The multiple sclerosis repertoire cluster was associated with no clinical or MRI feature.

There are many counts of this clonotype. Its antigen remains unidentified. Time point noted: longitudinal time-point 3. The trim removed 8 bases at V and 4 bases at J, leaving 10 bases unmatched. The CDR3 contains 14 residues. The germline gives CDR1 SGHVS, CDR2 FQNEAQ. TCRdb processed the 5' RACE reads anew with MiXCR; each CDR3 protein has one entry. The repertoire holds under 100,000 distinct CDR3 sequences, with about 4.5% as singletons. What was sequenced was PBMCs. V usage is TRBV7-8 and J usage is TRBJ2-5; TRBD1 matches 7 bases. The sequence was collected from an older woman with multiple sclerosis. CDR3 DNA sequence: TGTGCCAGCGGGGCTCGGGCAGGGGGAGAGACCCAGTACTTC. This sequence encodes CASGARAGGETQYF.